These 8 T cell receptor beta chains share one sample of origin, sequenced in a study of monozygotic twins with inflammatory bowel disease (dated by TCRdb to the late 2010s). Libraries were made using 5' RACE. Sequencing was performed on an Illumina HiSeq 2500. TCRdb reprocessed the reads; each CDR3 protein sequence makes one entry, and DNA is unavailable. This sample's clone table shows about 380,000 distinct CDR3 sequences. The biggest ten clones account for approximately 2.8% of the sample. Material for sequencing was blood. Receptors were obtained from a human donor with ulcerative colitis or Crohn's disease, or a healthy co-twin of an affected twin (not recorded which).

The chain combines TRBV4-3 with TRBJ2-7; TCRdb indicates TRBD2, and absent DNA this call remains unverified. The CDR3 length is 15 residues. Per the germline V gene, CDR1 is LGHNA and CDR2 is YSLEER. The CDR3 protein is CASSQGAAYNYEQYF.

The genes are TRBV12-3 or TRBV12-4 and TRBJ1-2. The CDR3 length is 12 residues. CDR3 sequence reads: CASSPVLYGYTF.

The chain combines TRBV25-1 with TRBJ1-1; lacking DNA, the TRBD1 call made by TCRdb goes unchecked. The germline gives CDR1 MGHDK, CDR2 SYGVNS. The CDR3 spans 15 residues. The CDR3 loop reads CASSDQTGGRTEAFF. Full variable domain (remainder filled in from reference TRBV25-1 and TRBJ1-1): EADIYQTPRYLVIGTGKKITLECSQTMGHDKMYWYQQDPGMELHLIHYSYGVNSTEKGDLSSESTVSRIRTEHFPLTLESARPSHTSQYLCASSDQTGGRTEAFFGQGTRLTVV.

The chain recombines TRBV3-1 with TRBJ2-7. Germline-derived CDR1 and CDR2 are LGHDT and YNNKEL (reference sequence). The CDR3 is made up of 14 amino acids. The CDR3 here is CASSQDISSYEQYF.

The V gene is TRBV27, the J gene TRBJ1-5; TCRdb indicates TRBD1, and absent DNA this call remains unverified. This CDR3 is built from 20 residues. Germline V gives CDR1 MNHEY, CDR2 SMNVEV (reference sequence). The CDR3 here is CASSLYGGQGRSYSNQPQHF.

CDR3 sequence: CASSLGTGGPSPLHF. This chain links TRBV25-1 with TRBJ1-6; there is no DNA to check the TCRdb D call of TRBD1. CDR3 length: 15 residues. Germline V lookup: CDR1 MGHDK, CDR2 SYGVNS.

The rearrangement links TRBV27 to TRBJ2-7; TCRdb calls TRBD1, which cannot be checked without DNA. Germline-derived CDR1 and CDR2 are MNHEY and SMNVEV (reference sequence). The length of the CDR3 is 16 residues. CDR3 protein: CASSASPGQFSYEQYF.

The chain couples TRBV5-1 to TRBJ2-5. Germline CDR1 and CDR2: SGHRS and YFSETQ. The CDR3 is 15 residues long. The CDR3 here is CASSHRMSFWETQYF.